The entry below gives a single T cell receptor (beta chain) sequence along with its context. Its matching antigen is unknown. The data originate from a study of cytomegalovirus exposure and HLA in healthy donors. 13 Jbeta primers and 60 Vbeta primers were used for the PCR. Repertoires were generated with immunoSEQ multiplex PCR, while TCRdb's copy carries only in-frame clones and drops some. Among 200,000 to 250,000 clones listed, approximately 80% were seen once. The CDR3 runs to 17 residues. The V gene lost 5 bases and the J gene lost 0 bases, with 16 bases spanning the gap. Germline values: CDR1 SGHAT, CDR2 FQNNGV. Study results and limitations: Previously analyzed data showed that most TCR beta V segments were productive at a frequency of about 87% or about 30%.

Specimen: PBMCs. The chain uses TRBV11-2 and TRBJ1-4, with D possibly being TRBD1 (6 bases). This clonotype originated in a man in his fifties or sixties in good health and CMV-seronegative. The CDR3 here is CASSTRGTFATNEKLFF. In DNA form, the CDR3 reads TGTGCCAGCAGCACCCGTGGGACATTTGCAACTAATGAAAAACTGTTTTTT.